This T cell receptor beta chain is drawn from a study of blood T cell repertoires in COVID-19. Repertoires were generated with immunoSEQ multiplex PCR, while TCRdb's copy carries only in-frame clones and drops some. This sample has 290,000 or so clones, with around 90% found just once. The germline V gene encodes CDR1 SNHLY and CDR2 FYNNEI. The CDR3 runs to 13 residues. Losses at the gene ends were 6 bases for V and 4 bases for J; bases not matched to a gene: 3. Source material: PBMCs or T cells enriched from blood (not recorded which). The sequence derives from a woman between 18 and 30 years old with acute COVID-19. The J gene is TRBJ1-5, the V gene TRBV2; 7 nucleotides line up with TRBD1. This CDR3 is CASRPQGNQPQHF. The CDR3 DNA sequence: TGTGCCAGCAGACCACAGGGGAATCAGCCCCAGCATTTT.